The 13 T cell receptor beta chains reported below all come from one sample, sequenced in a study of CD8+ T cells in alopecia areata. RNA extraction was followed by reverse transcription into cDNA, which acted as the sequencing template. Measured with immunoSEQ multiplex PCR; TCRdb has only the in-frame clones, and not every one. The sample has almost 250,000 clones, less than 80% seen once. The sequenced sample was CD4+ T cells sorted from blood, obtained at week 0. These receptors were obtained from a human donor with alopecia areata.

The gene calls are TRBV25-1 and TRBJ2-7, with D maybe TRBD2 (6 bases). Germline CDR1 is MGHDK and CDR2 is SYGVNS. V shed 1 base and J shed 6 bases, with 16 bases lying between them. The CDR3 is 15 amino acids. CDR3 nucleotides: TGTGCCAGCAGTGAATTGGGGGGAGCCACCACCGAGCAGTACTTC. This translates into CASSELGGATTEQYF.

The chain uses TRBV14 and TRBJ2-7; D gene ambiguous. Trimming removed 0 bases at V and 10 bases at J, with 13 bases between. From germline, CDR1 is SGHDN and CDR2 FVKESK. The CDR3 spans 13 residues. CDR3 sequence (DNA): TGTGCCAGCAGCCAAGATCTTCGGCAGATACAGTACTTC. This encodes CASSQDLRQIQYF. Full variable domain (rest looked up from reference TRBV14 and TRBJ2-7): EAGVTQFPSHSVIEKGQTVTLRCDPISGHDNLYWYRRVMGKEIKFLLHFVKESKQDESGMPNNRFLAERTGGTYSTLKVQPAELEDSGVYFCASSQDLRQIQYFGPGTRLTVT.

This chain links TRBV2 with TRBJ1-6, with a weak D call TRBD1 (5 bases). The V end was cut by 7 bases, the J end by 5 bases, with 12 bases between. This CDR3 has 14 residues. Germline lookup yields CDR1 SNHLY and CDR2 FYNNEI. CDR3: CASKRGRDNSPLHF. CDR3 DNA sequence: TGTGCCAGCAAAAGGGGACGGGATAATTCACCCCTCCACTTT.

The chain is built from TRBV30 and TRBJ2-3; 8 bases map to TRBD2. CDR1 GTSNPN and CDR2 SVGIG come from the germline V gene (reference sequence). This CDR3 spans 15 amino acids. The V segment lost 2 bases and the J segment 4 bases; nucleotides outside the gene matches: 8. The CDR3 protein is CAWSRGGPTPDTQYF. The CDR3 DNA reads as TGTGCCTGGAGTCGGGGGGGGCCGACCCCAGATACGCAGTATTTT.

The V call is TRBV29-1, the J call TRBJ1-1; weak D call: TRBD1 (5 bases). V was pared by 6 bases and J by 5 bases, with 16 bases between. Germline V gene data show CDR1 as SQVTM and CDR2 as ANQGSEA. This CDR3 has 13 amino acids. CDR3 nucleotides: TGCAGCGTCGCGAAGGGGCTTGGGACTGAAGCTTTCTTT. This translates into CSVAKGLGTEAFF.

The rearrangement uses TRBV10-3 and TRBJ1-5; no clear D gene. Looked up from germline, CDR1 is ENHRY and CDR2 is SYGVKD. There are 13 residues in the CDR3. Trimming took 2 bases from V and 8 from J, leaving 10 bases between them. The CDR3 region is CAISEGGLEPQHF. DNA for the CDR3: TGTGCCATCAGTGAGGGAGGGTTGGAGCCCCAGCATTTT.

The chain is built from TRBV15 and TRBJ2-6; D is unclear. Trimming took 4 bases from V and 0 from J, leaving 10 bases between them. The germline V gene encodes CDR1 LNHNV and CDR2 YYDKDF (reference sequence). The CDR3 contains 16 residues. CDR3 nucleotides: TGTGCCACCAGCATAGGGCAGATCTCTGGGGCCAACGTCCTGACTTTC. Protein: CATSIGQISGANVLTF.

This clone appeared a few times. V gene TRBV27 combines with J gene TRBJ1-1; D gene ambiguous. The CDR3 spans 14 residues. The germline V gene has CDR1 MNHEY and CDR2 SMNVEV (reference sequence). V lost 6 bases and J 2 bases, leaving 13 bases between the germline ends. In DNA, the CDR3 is TGTGCCAGCAGCCTGACAACTTCCAACACTGAAGCTTTCTTT. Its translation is CASSLTTSNTEAFF.

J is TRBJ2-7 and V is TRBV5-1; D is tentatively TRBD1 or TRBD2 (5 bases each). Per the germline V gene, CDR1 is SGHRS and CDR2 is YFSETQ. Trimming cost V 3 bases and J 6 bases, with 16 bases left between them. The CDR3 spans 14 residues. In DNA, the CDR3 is TGCGCCAGCAGCTGGGCCGGGACCCAATCCGAGCAGTACTTC. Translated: CASSWAGTQSEQYF.

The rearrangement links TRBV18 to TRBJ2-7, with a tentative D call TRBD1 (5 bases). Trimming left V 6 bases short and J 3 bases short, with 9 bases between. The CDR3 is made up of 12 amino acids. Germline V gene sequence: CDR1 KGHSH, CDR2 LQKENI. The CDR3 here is CASSPTGYEQYF. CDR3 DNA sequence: TGTGCCAGCTCGCCTACAGGCTACGAGCAGTACTTC.

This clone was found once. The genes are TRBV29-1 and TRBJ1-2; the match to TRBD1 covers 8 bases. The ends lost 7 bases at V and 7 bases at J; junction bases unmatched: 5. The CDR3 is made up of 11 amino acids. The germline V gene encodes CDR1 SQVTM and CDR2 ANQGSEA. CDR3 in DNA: TGCAGCGCCACAGGGGGGGGTGGCTACACCTTC. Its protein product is CSATGGGGYTF.

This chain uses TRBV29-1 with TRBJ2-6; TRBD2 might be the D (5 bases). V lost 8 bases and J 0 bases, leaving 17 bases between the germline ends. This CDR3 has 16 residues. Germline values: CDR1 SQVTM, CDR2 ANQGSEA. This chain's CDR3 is CSLLGLSLSGANVLTF. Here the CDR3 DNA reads TGCAGCCTTCTCGGACTCTCCCTCTCTGGGGCCAACGTCCTGACTTTC. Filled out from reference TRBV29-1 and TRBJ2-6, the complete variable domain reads SAVISQKPSRDICQRGTSLTIQCQVDSQVTMMFWYRQQPGQSLTLIATANQGSEATYESGFVIDKFPISRPNLTFSTLTVSNMSPEDSSIYLCSLLGLSLSGANVLTFGAGSRLTVL.

CDR3 in amino acids: CASTRDRGYGYTF. The CDR3 DNA reads TGTGCCAGCACCCGGGACAGGGGATATGGCTACACCTTC. J is TRBJ1-2 and V is TRBV6-5; 10 bases fit TRBD1. The CDR3 extends over 13 amino acids. The V and J ends lost 7 bases and 5 bases, in that order; junction bases with no gene match: 4. Germline-derived CDR1 and CDR2 are MNHEY and SVGAGI.